These T cell receptor beta chains were read from a single sample in a study of T cells in Graves' hyperthyroidism and ophthalmopathy. MiXCR was run by TCRdb on the multiplex PCR reads, yielding one entry per CDR3 protein. The sample carries a few hundred thousand distinct CDR3 sequences, just under 25% recorded once. The sample comprised blood. The receptors shown here come from a man aged 50-60 years with Graves' hyperthyroidism. The CDR3 runs from the conserved cysteine through the conserved F or W. The listing skips clone size in some rows; elsewhere it reads once, few, many or a size class.

abundance: -
v_gene: TRBV11-3
j_gene: TRBJ1-5
CDR3aa: CASSLDRGRVHQPQHF

abundance: few
v_gene: TRBV20-1
j_gene: TRBJ2-5
CDR3aa: CSARQQETQYF

abundance: -
v_gene: TRBV9
j_gene: TRBJ1-1
CDR3aa: CASSYSNSGTGDGTEAFF

abundance: -
v_gene: TRBV18
j_gene: TRBJ1-2
CDR3aa: CASSPVDRVYGYTF

abundance: -
v_gene: TRBV7-9
j_gene: TRBJ2-7
CDR3aa: CASSLGVLEDEQYF

abundance: -
v_gene: TRBV11-1
j_gene: TRBJ2-1
CDR3aa: CASSLKGTASPEQFF

abundance: few
v_gene: TRBV6-1
j_gene: TRBJ1-2
CDR3aa: CASSSDTAGYTF

abundance: many
v_gene: TRBV28
j_gene: TRBJ1-6
CDR3aa: CASSPATGHSPLHF

abundance: once
v_gene: TRBV28
j_gene: TRBJ1-5
CDR3aa: CASSLFLGNQPQHF

abundance: -
v_gene: TRBV12-3/TRBV12-4
j_gene: TRBJ1-6
CDR3aa: CASSWGQGRSPLHF

abundance: -
v_gene: TRBV5-1
j_gene: TRBJ2-7
CDR3aa: CASSRVGSGLVSEQYF

abundance: few
v_gene: TRBV19
j_gene: TRBJ2-1
CDR3aa: CASSPRRDRGFQNEQFF

abundance: -
v_gene: TRBV19
j_gene: TRBJ2-7
CDR3aa: CASSWVAGAYEQYF

abundance: many
v_gene: TRBV11-3
j_gene: TRBJ2-3
CDR3aa: CASSTQDGATQYF

abundance: few
v_gene: TRBV5-1
j_gene: TRBJ2-3
CDR3aa: CASSSTGAGTDTQYF

abundance: few
v_gene: TRBV2
j_gene: TRBJ2-5
CDR3aa: CASSLLAFEETQYF

abundance: few
v_gene: TRBV6-1
j_gene: TRBJ2-2
CDR3aa: CAILRLRTGYTGELFF

abundance: few
v_gene: TRBV7-9
j_gene: TRBJ1-2
CDR3aa: CASSQGHNYGYTF

abundance: few
v_gene: TRBV5-1
j_gene: TRBJ1-1
CDR3aa: CASSLVSEMNTEAFF

abundance: few
v_gene: TRBV11-2
j_gene: TRBJ2-2
CDR3aa: CASSSGLAGGWDVELFF

abundance: -
v_gene: TRBV28
j_gene: TRBJ2-1
CDR3aa: CATLGSYNNEQFF

abundance: -
v_gene: TRBV2
j_gene: TRBJ1-2
CDR3aa: CASSEAGPVWLTFYGYTF

abundance: many
v_gene: TRBV11-3
j_gene: TRBJ2-5
CDR3aa: CASSLPFQGGETQYF

abundance: many
v_gene: TRBV27
j_gene: TRBJ2-1
CDR3aa: CASSLSPRQVSEQFF

abundance: few
v_gene: TRBV24-1
j_gene: TRBJ2-5
CDR3aa: CATSEFTGGQETQYF

abundance: few
v_gene: TRBV29-1
j_gene: TRBJ2-2
CDR3aa: CSVRRGGNTGELFF

abundance: -
v_gene: TRBV29-1
j_gene: TRBJ2-1
CDR3aa: CSVEGLAANEQFF

abundance: many
v_gene: TRBV11-2
j_gene: TRBJ2-2
CDR3aa: CASSFYTGELFF

abundance: -
v_gene: TRBV24-1
j_gene: TRBJ2-5
CDR3aa: CATGTSTGAPQETQYF

abundance: -
v_gene: TRBV5-1
j_gene: TRBJ2-1
CDR3aa: CASSVGTSGSPSYNEQFF

abundance: -
v_gene: TRBV27
j_gene: TRBJ2-3
CDR3aa: CASSSRLAVHTDTQYF

abundance: few
v_gene: TRBV4-1
j_gene: TRBJ2-7
CDR3aa: CASSQGLAGGLTYEQYF

abundance: many
v_gene: TRBV12-3/TRBV12-4
j_gene: TRBJ2-7
CDR3aa: CASSQAGQIYEQYF

abundance: few
v_gene: TRBV28
j_gene: TRBJ2-5
CDR3aa: CASSFAGVSETQYF

abundance: few
v_gene: TRBV3-1
j_gene: TRBJ2-1
CDR3aa: CASSQVQDSNEQFF

abundance: -
v_gene: TRBV3-1
j_gene: TRBJ2-7
CDR3aa: CASSPQTGDYEQYF

abundance: -
v_gene: TRBV6-2/TRBV6-3
j_gene: TRBJ2-3
CDR3aa: CASSSLAGVDTQYF

abundance: few
v_gene: TRBV20-1
j_gene: TRBJ2-1
CDR3aa: CSAPRLAGGNEQFF

abundance: -
v_gene: TRBV2
j_gene: TRBJ1-1
CDR3aa: CASGVTPTSPDTEAFF

abundance: -
v_gene: TRBV7-3
j_gene: TRBJ2-7
CDR3aa: CASSLPSGGREPYEQYF

abundance: -
v_gene: TRBV7-2
j_gene: TRBJ2-7
CDR3aa: CASSLAASSYEQYF

abundance: many
v_gene: TRBV12-3/TRBV12-4
j_gene: TRBJ2-7
CDR3aa: CASSSLGLGAYEQYF

abundance: many
v_gene: TRBV18
j_gene: TRBJ1-5
CDR3aa: CASSPEGHPNQPQHF

abundance: -
v_gene: TRBV12-5
j_gene: TRBJ2-1
CDR3aa: CASGLTHEQFF

abundance: -
v_gene: TRBV20-1
j_gene: TRBJ1-5
CDR3aa: CSARGSGGRGQPQHF

abundance: -
v_gene: TRBV28
j_gene: TRBJ1-1
CDR3aa: CASSLKGSVAFF

abundance: -
v_gene: TRBV15
j_gene: TRBJ2-7
CDR3aa: CATSRTGPSSYEQYF

abundance: few
v_gene: TRBV12-3/TRBV12-4
j_gene: TRBJ1-6
CDR3aa: CASVLFGDRDSPLHF

abundance: -
v_gene: TRBV5-1
j_gene: TRBJ2-7
CDR3aa: CASSLEGRSAYEQYF

abundance: -
v_gene: TRBV14
j_gene: TRBJ1-6
CDR3aa: CASSLRDRESSPLHF

abundance: few
v_gene: TRBV28
j_gene: TRBJ2-6
CDR3aa: CASSFPTAAGANVLTF

abundance: -
v_gene: TRBV28
j_gene: TRBJ2-1
CDR3aa: CASTTRGAYNEQFF

abundance: many
v_gene: TRBV28
j_gene: TRBJ1-1
CDR3aa: CASNNPGTYARPTEAFF

abundance: many
v_gene: TRBV13
j_gene: TRBJ2-7
CDR3aa: CASRSNRDRGSYEQYF

abundance: few
v_gene: TRBV12-3/TRBV12-4
j_gene: TRBJ1-6
CDR3aa: CASSLRQLSSYNSPLHF

abundance: few
v_gene: TRBV15
j_gene: TRBJ2-2
CDR3aa: CATRRRGEGLFF

abundance: many
v_gene: TRBV11-2
j_gene: TRBJ1-1
CDR3aa: CASSLGPDTEAFF

abundance: -
v_gene: TRBV12-3/TRBV12-4
j_gene: TRBJ2-7
CDR3aa: CASSQDGLASYEQYF